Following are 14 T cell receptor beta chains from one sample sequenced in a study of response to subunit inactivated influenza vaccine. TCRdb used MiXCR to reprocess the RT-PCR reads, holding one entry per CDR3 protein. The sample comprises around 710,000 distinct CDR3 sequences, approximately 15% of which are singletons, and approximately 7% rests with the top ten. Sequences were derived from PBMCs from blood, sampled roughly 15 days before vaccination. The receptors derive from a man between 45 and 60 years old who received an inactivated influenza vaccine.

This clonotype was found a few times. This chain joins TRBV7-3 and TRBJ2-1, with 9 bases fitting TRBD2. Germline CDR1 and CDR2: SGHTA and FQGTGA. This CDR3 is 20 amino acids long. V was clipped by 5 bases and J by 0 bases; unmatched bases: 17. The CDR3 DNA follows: TGTGCCAGCAGCCCCCGGGGTGGGGCTAGCGGGAACCGCTCCTACAATGAGCAGTTCTTC. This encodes CASSPRGGASGNRSYNEQFF. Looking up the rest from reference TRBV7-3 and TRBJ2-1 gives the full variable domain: GAGVSQTPSNKVTEKGKYVELRCDPISGHTALYWYRQSLGQGPEFLIYFQGTGAADDSGLPNDRFFAVRPEGSVSTLKIQRTERGDSAVYLCASSPRGGASGNRSYNEQFFGPGTRLTVL.

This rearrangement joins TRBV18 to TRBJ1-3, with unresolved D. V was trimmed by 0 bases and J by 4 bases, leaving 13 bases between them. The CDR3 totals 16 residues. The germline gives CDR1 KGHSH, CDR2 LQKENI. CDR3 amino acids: CASSPPRGVAGNTIYF. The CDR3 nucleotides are TGTGCCAGCTCACCACCCCGCGGGGTCGCGGGAAACACCATATATTTT.

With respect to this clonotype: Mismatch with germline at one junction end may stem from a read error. The CDR3 region has the DNA TGCGCCAGCAGCAAACGGACAGGGTACCCTAAGTATGGCTACACCTTC. Its translation is CASSKRTGYPKYGYTF. V is TRBV4-1 and J is TRBJ1-2; 8 positions match TRBD1. Germline V CDR1 and CDR2: MGHRA, YSYEKL. This CDR3 is 16 amino acids long.

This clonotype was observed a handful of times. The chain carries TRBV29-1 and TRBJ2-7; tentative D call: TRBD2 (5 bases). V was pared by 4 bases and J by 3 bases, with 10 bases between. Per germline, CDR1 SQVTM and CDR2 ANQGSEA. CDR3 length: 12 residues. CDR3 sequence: CSVGTGNYEQYF. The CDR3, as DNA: TGCAGCGTTGGGACGGGGAACTACGAGCAGTACTTC.

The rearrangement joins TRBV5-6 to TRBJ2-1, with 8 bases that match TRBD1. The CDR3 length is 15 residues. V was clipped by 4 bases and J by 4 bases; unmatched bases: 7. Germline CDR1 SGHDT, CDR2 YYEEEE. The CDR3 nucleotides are TGTGCCAGCAGCAACCGGACAGGGACTTACAATGAGCAGTTCTTC. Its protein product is CASSNRTGTYNEQFF.

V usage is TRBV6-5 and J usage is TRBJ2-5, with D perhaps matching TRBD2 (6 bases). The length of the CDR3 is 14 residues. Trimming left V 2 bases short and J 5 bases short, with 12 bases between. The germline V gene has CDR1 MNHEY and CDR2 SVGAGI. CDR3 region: CASSYGDFGETQYF. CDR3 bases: TGTGCCAGCAGTTACGGGGACTTCGGGGAGACCCAGTACTTC.

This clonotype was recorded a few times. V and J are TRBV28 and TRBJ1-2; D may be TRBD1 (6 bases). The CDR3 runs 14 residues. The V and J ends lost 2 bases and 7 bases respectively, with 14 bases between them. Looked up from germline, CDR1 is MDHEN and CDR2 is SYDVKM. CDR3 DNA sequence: TGTGCCAGCAGTTTAAGCGGGGGGGCACGTGGCTACACCTTC. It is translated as CASSLSGGARGYTF.

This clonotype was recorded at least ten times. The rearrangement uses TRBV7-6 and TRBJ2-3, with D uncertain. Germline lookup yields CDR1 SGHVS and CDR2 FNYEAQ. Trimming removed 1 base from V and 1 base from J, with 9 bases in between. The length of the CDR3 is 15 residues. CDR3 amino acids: CASSLDRPGTDTQYF. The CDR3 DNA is TGTGCCAGCAGCTTAGATCGTCCCGGCACAGATACGCAGTATTTT.

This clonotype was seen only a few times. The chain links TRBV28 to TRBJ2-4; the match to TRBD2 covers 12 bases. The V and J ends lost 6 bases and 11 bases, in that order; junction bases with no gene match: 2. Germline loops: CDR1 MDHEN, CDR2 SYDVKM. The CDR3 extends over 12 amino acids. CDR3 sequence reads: CASRTSGGLQYF. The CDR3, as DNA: TGTGCCAGCAGGACTAGCGGGGGACTTCAGTACTTC.

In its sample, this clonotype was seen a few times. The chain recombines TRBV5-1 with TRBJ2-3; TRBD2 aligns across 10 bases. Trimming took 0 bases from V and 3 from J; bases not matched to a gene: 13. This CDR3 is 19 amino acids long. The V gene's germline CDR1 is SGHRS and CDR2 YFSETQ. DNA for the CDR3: TGCGCCAGCAGCTTGGGTCCCAGCGGGAGGGCCGGAGCTACAGATACGCAGTATTTT. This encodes CASSLGPSGRAGATDTQYF.

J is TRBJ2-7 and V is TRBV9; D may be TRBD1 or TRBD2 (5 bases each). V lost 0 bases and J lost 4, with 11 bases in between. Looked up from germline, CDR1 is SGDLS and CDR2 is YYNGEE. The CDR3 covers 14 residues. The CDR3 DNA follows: TGTGCCAGCAGCGTAGAATGGGACGGATACGAGCAGTACTTC. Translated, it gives CASSVEWDGYEQYF.

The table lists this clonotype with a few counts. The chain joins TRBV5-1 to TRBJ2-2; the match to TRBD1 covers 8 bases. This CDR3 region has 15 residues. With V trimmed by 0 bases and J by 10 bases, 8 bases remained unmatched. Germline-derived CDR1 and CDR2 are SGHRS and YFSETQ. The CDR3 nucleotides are TGCGCCAGCAGCTTGGCGGACAGGGCGCAGCTGGAGCTGTTTTTT. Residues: CASSLADRAQLELFF.

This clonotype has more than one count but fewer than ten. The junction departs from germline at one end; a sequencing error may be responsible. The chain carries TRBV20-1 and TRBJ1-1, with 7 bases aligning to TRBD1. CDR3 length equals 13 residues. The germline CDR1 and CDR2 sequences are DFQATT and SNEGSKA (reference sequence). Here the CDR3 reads CSARGTANTEAFF. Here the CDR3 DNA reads TGCAGTGCCAGAGGGACAGCCAACACTGAAGCTTTCTTT.

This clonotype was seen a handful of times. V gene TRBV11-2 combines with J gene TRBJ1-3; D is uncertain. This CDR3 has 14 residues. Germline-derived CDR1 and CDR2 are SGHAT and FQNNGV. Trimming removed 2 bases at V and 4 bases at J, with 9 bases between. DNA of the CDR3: TGTGCCAGCAGCTTAAACCCTCAAGGAAACACCATATATTTT. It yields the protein CASSLNPQGNTIYF.